Presented here are 5 T cell receptor beta chains from one specimen sequenced in a study of cytomegalovirus exposure and HLA in healthy donors. PCR amplification relied on 60 Vbeta primers (plus 13 Jbeta primers). Repertoires were generated with immunoSEQ multiplex PCR, while TCRdb's copy carries only in-frame clones and drops some. The sample yields fewer than 130,000 clones, around two thirds seen once. Sequenced sample: PBMCs. Receptor source: a man aged 25-45 years in good health and CMV-seropositive.

The V and J genes are TRBV5-8 and TRBJ1-2; a possible D gene is TRBD1 (5 bases). V was clipped by 3 bases and J by 8 bases, with 17 bases between them. The germline V gene encodes CDR1 SGHTS and CDR2 YDEGEE. There are 14 residues in the CDR3. CDR3 sequence (DNA): TGTGCCAGCAGCTCGCGATTAGACCGGGGGGGCTACACCTTC. Residues: CASSSRLDRGGYTF.

This chain links TRBV7-6 with TRBJ1-4; D is undetermined. CDR1 and CDR2 (germline): SGHVS, FNYEAQ. Trimming pared 3 bases from V and 1 base from J, leaving 12 bases between. CDR3 length: 16 residues. CDR3 in DNA: TGTGCCAGCAGCTTGATCTTGTCAGAAACTAATGAAAAACTGTTTTTT. It encodes CASSLILSETNEKLFF. Based on the CDR3 plus reference TRBV7-6 and TRBJ1-4, the full variable domain is GAGVSQSPRYKVTKRGQDVALRCDPISGHVSLYWYRQALGQGPEFLTYFNYEAQQDKSGLPNDRFSAERPEGSISTLTIQRTEQRDSAMYRCASSLILSETNEKLFFGSGTQLSVL.

The chain uses TRBV4-1 and TRBJ1-6, with 7 nucleotides matching TRBD1. The germline CDR1 and CDR2 sequences are MGHRA and YSYEKL. This CDR3 is built from 16 residues. V gave up 0 bases and J gave up 9 bases; unmatched junction bases: 8. CDR3 bases: TGCGCCAGCAGCCAAGATCGGAGACAGGGTGGTTCACCCCTCCACTTT. Its translation is CASSQDRRQGGSPLHF.

This clone was recorded once. V gene TRBV4-2 combines with J gene TRBJ2-6, with a tentative D call TRBD2 (6 bases). Germline lookup yields CDR1 LGHNA and CDR2 YNFKEQ. The V end was cut by 1 base, the J end by 0 bases, with 10 bases between. This CDR3 has 17 amino acids. The CDR3 sequence is CASSQVADNSGANVLTF. CDR3 coding DNA: TGTGCCAGCAGCCAAGTAGCGGACAACTCTGGGGCCAACGTCCTGACTTTC.

CDR3 amino acids: CASSVDLADTQYF. The CDR3 nucleotides read TGTGCCAGCAGCGTAGATCTAGCAGATACGCAGTATTTT. This chain links TRBV9 with TRBJ2-3; no firm D call. The CDR3 runs to 13 residues. Germline loops: CDR1 SGDLS, CDR2 YYNGEE. Deletions cut 0 bases from V and 4 bases from J, with 6 bases between.